The 25 T cell receptor beta chains in this list originate from one sample, sequenced in a study of cytomegalovirus exposure and HLA in healthy donors. The primer mix had 60 Vbeta and 13 Jbeta primers. Sequenced by immunoSEQ multiplex PCR; TCRdb stores in-frame clones only, minus some. Of roughly 110,000 clones detected, about three quarters appear once; the ten largest clones hold about 0.8%. Source material: PBMCs. All receptors derive from a boy younger than 18 in good health and CMV-seronegative.

This chain joins TRBV7-6 and TRBJ2-7; D not resolved. V was pared by 1 base and J by 6 bases, with 7 bases between. This CDR3 has 12 amino acids. CDR1 and CDR2 from the germline V gene are SGHVS and FNYEAQ. This CDR3 is CASSLGRVEQYF. The CDR3, as DNA: TGTGCCAGCAGCTTAGGTCGGGTCGAGCAGTACTTC.

This chain connects TRBV4-2 to TRBJ2-2, with D possibly being TRBD2 (6 bases). The CDR3 contains 16 residues. Germline V gives CDR1 LGHNA, CDR2 YNFKEQ. Deletions cut 3 bases from V and 5 bases from J, with 16 bases between. The CDR3 protein is CASSQTLAGITGELFF. The DNA for the CDR3 is TGTGCCAGCAGCCAGACGTTGGCGGGAATAACCGGGGAGCTGTTTTTT.

The chain combines TRBV12-5 with TRBJ1-6; no firm D call. CDR1 LGHNT and CDR2 FRNRAP come from the germline V gene. This CDR3 is 17 amino acids long. V lost 5 bases and J lost 7, with 21 bases in between. CDR3 in DNA: TGTGCTAGTGGTGCCCCCCCGTTCGGAGTTCTCAATTCACCCCTCCACTTT. The encoded protein is CASGAPPFGVLNSPLHF.

This chain connects TRBV14 to TRBJ2-6, with no clear D. Germline V gives CDR1 SGHDN, CDR2 FVKESK. The CDR3 contains 15 residues. Trimming left V 2 bases short and J 2 bases short, with 7 bases between. This CDR3 reads CASSQRSTGANVLTF. CDR3 sequence (DNA): TGTGCCAGCAGCCAACGGAGTACTGGGGCCAACGTCCTGACTTTC.

The chain is built from TRBV28 and TRBJ1-4; D gene unclear. Germline values: CDR1 MDHEN, CDR2 SYDVKM. V was trimmed by 2 bases and J by 5 bases, leaving 9 bases between them. The CDR3 covers 14 residues. The CDR3 protein is CASSLAGWNEKLFF. CDR3 in DNA: TGTGCCAGCAGTTTAGCGGGGTGGAATGAAAAACTGTTTTTT.

The chain links TRBV5-1 to TRBJ1-1; TRBD1 matches at 9 bases. The CDR3 is 15 residues long. V was clipped by 2 bases and J by 3 bases; unmatched bases: 5. Germline-derived CDR1 and CDR2 are SGHRS and YFSETQ. CDR3 sequence: CASSFPTGGHTEAFF. The CDR3, as DNA: TGCGCCAGCAGCTTCCCGACAGGGGGACACACTGAAGCTTTCTTT.

The chain combines TRBV30 with TRBJ2-4, with D possibly TRBD2 on 6 matching bases. Germline loops: CDR1 GTSNPN, CDR2 SVGIG (reference sequence). Trimming shortened V by 0 bases and J by 4 bases, and 22 bases separated the two germline ends. The CDR3 is 18 amino acids. The CDR3 nucleotides are TGTGCCTGGAGTGTAATTCGCGGGACGAGGAAAAATAAAAACATTCAGTACTTC. The encoded protein is CAWSVIRGTRKNKNIQYF.

The V call is TRBV19, the J call TRBJ2-7; D is possibly TRBD1 (6 bases). CDR3 length: 13 amino acids. V lost 5 bases, J lost 2 bases, and 10 bases lay in between. The V gene's germline CDR1 is LNHDA and CDR2 SQIVND (reference sequence). The CDR3 coding sequence is TGTGCCAGTAGTCGGACAGATACCTACGAGCAGTACTTC. This translates into CASSRTDTYEQYF.

The rearrangement links TRBV9 to TRBJ1-2, with D maybe TRBD1 (6 bases). The CDR3 has 16 residues. Germline V gene data show CDR1 as SGDLS and CDR2 as YYNGEE. Trimming took off 4 bases at V and 4 bases at J, with 20 bases between the two ends. CDR3 sequence reads: CASSSPGTSLPYGYTF. In DNA, the CDR3 is TGTGCCAGCAGCTCTCCCGGGACATCTCTTCCCTATGGCTACACCTTC.

This chain links TRBV6-4 with TRBJ2-2; D gene uncertain. The V end lost 0 bases, the J end lost 8 bases, and 13 bases lay between the germline ends. CDR3 length: 15 residues. In germline, CDR1 is MRHNA, CDR2 SNTAGT. CDR3 in amino acids: CASSDSIGSGGELFF. The DNA of the CDR3 is TGTGCCAGCAGTGACTCGATTGGTTCCGGGGGGGAGCTGTTTTTT.

This chain connects TRBV21-1 to TRBJ2-7; the table gives TRBD1 as D, unverified against the DNA. TRBV21-1 is designated a pseudogene. This CDR3 contains 12 residues. This CDR3 reads CASRTGSYEQYF. The CDR3 DNA reads as TGTGCCAGCAGGACAGGGAGCTACGAGCAGTACTTC.

V usage is TRBV7-3 and J usage is TRBJ2-3; no definite D call. CDR1 SGHTA and CDR2 FQGTGA come from the germline V gene. The CDR3 spans 12 residues. Between the trimmed V and J ends, which lost 4 bases and 4 bases, there was a span of 6 bases. This chain's CDR3 is CASSSGADTQYF. CDR3 DNA sequence: TGTGCCAGCAGCTCCGGAGCAGATACGCAGTATTTT.

The chain joins TRBV5-1 to TRBJ2-7, with D possibly matching TRBD2 (6 bases). Germline values: CDR1 SGHRS, CDR2 YFSETQ. Trimming pared 4 bases from V and 3 bases from J, leaving 14 bases between. The CDR3 runs to 14 residues. This chain's CDR3 is CASSREWGSYEQYF. CDR3 DNA: TGCGCCAGCAGCCGGGAGTGGGGCAGCTACGAGCAGTACTTC. The full variable domain, completed using reference TRBV5-1 and TRBJ2-7, is KAGVTQTPRYLIKTRGQQVTLSCSPISGHRSVSWYQQTPGQGLQFLFEYFSETQRNKGNFPGRFSGRQFSNSRSEMNVSTLELGDSALYLCASSREWGSYEQYFGPGTRLTVT.

This chain links TRBV6-1 with TRBJ2-3, with unresolved D. The CDR3 extends over 13 amino acids. With 5 bases removed from V and 0 bases from J, the gap between germline ends came to 6 bases. Germline V gives CDR1 MNHNS, CDR2 SASEGT. In DNA, the CDR3 is TGTGCCAGCAGTACTTATAGCACAGATACGCAGTATTTT. This codes for CASSTYSTDTQYF.

The rearrangement links TRBV5-4 to TRBJ2-1; TRBD2 is a possible D gene (5 bases). This CDR3 has 11 amino acids. In germline, CDR1 is SGHNT, CDR2 YYREEE (reference sequence). Trimming took 6 bases from V and 13 from J, leaving 14 bases between them. CDR3 in amino acids: CASTNGLAQFF. The CDR3, as DNA: TGTGCCAGCACCAATGGACTGGCCCAGTTCTTC.

The CDR3 sequence: CASSLAPGSYEQYF. The CDR3 DNA sequence: TGTGCCAGCAGCTTAGCGCCAGGGTCCTACGAGCAGTACTTC. The chain employs TRBV7-9 and TRBJ2-7, with D possibly TRBD1 on 5 matching bases. CDR1 and CDR2 from the germline V gene are SEHNR and FQNEAQ (reference sequence). CDR3 length: 14 amino acids. V lost 0 bases and J lost 1, with 7 bases in between.

The chain links TRBV5-1 to TRBJ1-2; 7 bases are shared with TRBD1. With 4 bases clipped from V and 4 bases from J, the junction kept 4 bases outside the gene matches. Germline CDR1 and CDR2: SGHRS and YFSETQ. The CDR3 has 13 residues. CDR3 in DNA: TGCGCCAGCAGCCCCTGGACAGGCTATGGCTACACCTTC. This codes for CASSPWTGYGYTF.

This clone was observed a handful of times. This chain joins TRBV2 and TRBJ1-1; D not certain. Trimming left V 7 bases short and J 1 base short, with 10 bases between. Germline lookup yields CDR1 SNHLY and CDR2 FYNNEI. This CDR3 has 13 amino acids. CDR3 sequence reads: CASNLGGNTEAFF. DNA for the CDR3: TGTGCCAGCAACTTGGGAGGGAACACTGAAGCTTTCTTT.

The V and J genes are TRBV5-1 and TRBJ2-2; perhaps TRBD2 as D (6 bases). CDR1 and CDR2 from the germline V gene are SGHRS and YFSETQ. V lost 5 bases and J 7 bases, leaving 15 bases between the germline ends. The CDR3 extends over 14 amino acids. The DNA of the CDR3 is TGCGCCAGCAGGCGGGGCGGGTCGAACGGGGAGCTGTTTTTT. It specifies CASRRGGSNGELFF.

This chain joins TRBV5-1 and TRBJ1-3; D is ambiguous. Per the germline V gene, CDR1 is SGHRS and CDR2 is YFSETQ. With 4 bases removed from V and 4 bases from J, the gap between germline ends came to 18 bases. The CDR3 totals 16 residues. The CDR3 spells CASSLGSSGGGNTIYF. DNA of the CDR3: TGCGCCAGCAGCCTGGGGTCCTCAGGCGGGGGAAACACCATATATTTT.

The gene calls are TRBV28 and TRBJ1-2; 8 nucleotides line up with TRBD1. Germline CDR1 MDHEN, CDR2 SYDVKM. The CDR3 length is 15 residues. The V gene end was trimmed by 4 bases and the J gene end by 5 bases; junction bases not matched to a gene: 9. In DNA, the CDR3 is TGTGCCAGCAGTTCCGGGACAGGCCGCGGATATGGCTACACCTTC. It translates to CASSSGTGRGYGYTF.

This chain connects TRBV7-9 to TRBJ1-1, with 7 nucleotides matching TRBD1. The length of the CDR3 is 13 residues. Germline CDR1 is SEHNR and CDR2 is FQNEAQ (reference sequence). V lost 4 bases, J lost 3 bases, and 2 bases stayed unmatched. The CDR3, as DNA: TGTGCCAGCAGCTGGGGGACAGACACTGAAGCTTTCTTT. The encoded protein is CASSWGTDTEAFF.

A few counts support this clone. The rearrangement uses TRBV30 and TRBJ1-6; weak D call: TRBD1 (5 bases). The V gene's germline CDR1 is GTSNPN and CDR2 SVGIG (reference sequence). The CDR3 is made up of 14 amino acids. V dropped 0 bases and J dropped 6 bases, with 9 bases sitting between them. The CDR3 region is CAWSVVGGNSPLHF. CDR3 bases: TGTGCCTGGAGTGTAGTCGGGGGTAATTCACCCCTCCACTTT.

V gene TRBV15 combines with J gene TRBJ2-7, with D maybe TRBD2 (5 bases). Germline V gene lookup returns CDR1 LNHNV and CDR2 YYDKDF (reference sequence). The CDR3 is 14 amino acids. V gave up 1 base and J gave up 0 bases, with 7 bases separating them. CDR3 sequence: CATSRGAGSYEQYF. In DNA, the CDR3 is TGTGCCACCAGCAGAGGTGCGGGCTCCTACGAGCAGTACTTC.

The chain uses TRBV6-5 and TRBJ1-2; 7 bases map to TRBD1. Germline CDR1 and CDR2: MNHEY and SVGAGI. Trimming at V came to 0 bases and at J to 2 bases, leaving 6 bases not matched to a gene. The CDR3 length is 16 residues. CDR3 bases: TGTGCCAGCAGTTACTCGATGCAGGGGGTGAACTATGGCTACACCTTC. This gives the protein CASSYSMQGVNYGYTF.